These 21 T cell receptor beta chains originate from one sample sequenced in a study of cytomegalovirus exposure and HLA in healthy donors. Primers: 60 Vbeta forward and 13 Jbeta reverse. The method was immunoSEQ multiplex PCR; TCRdb's version includes in-frame clones alone and lacks a portion of them. The top ten hold 1% to 1.5% of the sample, which has some 160,000 clones, over 70% seen once. The sequenced sample was PBMCs. Source of these receptors: a man aged 50 to 59 in good health and CMV-seropositive.

Comment on this clone: The junction departs from germline at one end; a sequencing error may be responsible. The chain couples TRBV7-9 to TRBJ2-1; 9 bases align to TRBD2. The CDR3 has 16 residues. Germline CDR1 SEHNR, CDR2 FQNEAQ (reference sequence). CDR3 DNA sequence: TGTTCCAGCAGCACGGGTAGCGGGAGCTCCTACAATGAGCAGTTCTTC. Translation: CSSSTGSGSSYNEQFF.

This clone appeared once. The chain combines TRBV6-1 with TRBJ2-3; 11 positions agree with TRBD2. The junction had 5 bases not matched to a gene; V was cut back by 2 bases and J by 7 bases. Per the germline V gene, CDR1 is MNHNS and CDR2 is SASEGT. This CDR3 is built from 15 residues. CDR3 DNA sequence: TGTGCCAGCAGTGAAAGGGCTAGCGGGGGGTATACGCAGTATTTT. Amino acid sequence: CASSERASGGYTQYF.

This chain uses TRBV9 with TRBJ2-1, with D perhaps matching TRBD2 (7 bases). Trimming removed 3 bases from V and 8 bases from J, with 15 bases in between. CDR1 SGDLS and CDR2 YYNGEE come from the germline V gene. This CDR3 has 14 amino acids. The CDR3 DNA follows: TGTGCCAGCAGCGAGGGGGGGGAGGGCTATGAGCAGTTCTTC. Protein product: CASSEGGEGYEQFF.

This chain links TRBV6-1 with TRBJ2-3; D may be TRBD2 (5 bases). The CDR3 is 15 amino acids. V was cut by 5 bases and J by 0 bases, with 12 bases left in between. CDR1 and CDR2 (germline): MNHNS, SASEGT. The CDR3 region is CASSPRTSSTDTQYF. The CDR3 DNA sequence: TGTGCCAGCAGTCCTCGGACTTCTAGCACAGATACGCAGTATTTT.

Comments on this clone: This specimen includes other DNA sequences encoding the same CDR3. The chain joins TRBV5-1 to TRBJ2-3; possibly TRBD2 for D (6 bases). The CDR3 length is 14 residues. Germline CDR1 and CDR2: SGHRS and YFSETQ. Trimming removed 0 bases at V and 6 bases at J, with 11 bases between. CDR3 region: CASSLGGEGDTQYF. The CDR3 nucleotides are TGCGCCAGCAGCTTGGGGGGGGAAGGGGATACGCAGTATTTT.

V gene TRBV15 combines with J gene TRBJ1-5; possibly TRBD1 for D (5 bases). CDR3 length equals 14 residues. Between the trimmed V and J ends, which lost 3 bases and 4 bases, there was a span of 10 bases. CDR1 and CDR2 from the germline V gene are LNHNV and YYDKDF (reference sequence). The CDR3 sequence is CATSSNRRNQPQHF. In DNA, the CDR3 is TGTGCCACCAGCAGTAACAGGAGAAATCAGCCCCAGCATTTT.

The rearrangement joins TRBV18 to TRBJ1-5, with D maybe TRBD1 (6 bases). CDR1 is KGHSH, CDR2 LQKENI, per germline. The CDR3 contains 15 residues. V lost 6 bases and J lost 2, with 14 bases in between. The CDR3 protein is CASSRSEGGNQPQHF. CDR3 nucleotide sequence: TGTGCCAGCTCTCGCAGTGAGGGGGGCAATCAGCCCCAGCATTTT.

This clone was seen more than once but under ten times. This rearrangement joins TRBV9 to TRBJ2-3; TRBD1 is a possible D gene (6 bases). The CDR3 loop spans 15 amino acids. V was pared by 3 bases and J by 0 bases, with 11 bases between. Germline assignment: CDR1 SGDLS and CDR2 YYNGEE. The DNA of the CDR3 is TGTGCCAGCAGCGCCCCCAGGGGTAGCACAGATACGCAGTATTTT. This translates into CASSAPRGSTDTQYF.

The rearrangement joins TRBV7-3 to TRBJ2-3; 11 nucleotides match TRBD2. The CDR3 has 15 amino acids. V lost 5 bases to trimming and J lost 1 base; unmatched junction nucleotides: 2. Looked up from germline, CDR1 is SGHTA and CDR2 is FQGTGA. This CDR3 is CASSAGLAGTDTQYF. CDR3 coding DNA: TGTGCCAGCAGCGCGGGACTAGCGGGCACAGATACGCAGTATTTT.

V gene TRBV5-1 combines with J gene TRBJ1-2; 9 nucleotides match TRBD1. This CDR3 has 14 amino acids. CDR1 SGHRS and CDR2 YFSETQ come from the germline V gene. Losses at the gene ends were 4 bases for V and 3 bases for J; bases not matched to a gene: 4. The CDR3 DNA reads TGCGCCAGCAGCCGACAGGGGGAGGACTATGGCTACACCTTC. Protein sequence: CASSRQGEDYGYTF.

The chain is built from TRBV9 and TRBJ2-7; TRBD1 agrees at 7 bases. Trimming cost V 2 bases and J 3 bases; bases outside gene matches: 5. Germline V gives CDR1 SGDLS, CDR2 YYNGEE. The CDR3 is 14 residues long. In nucleotides, the CDR3 is TGTGCCAGCAGCGTTGGGACAGAGATCTACGAGCAGTACTTC. This codes for CASSVGTEIYEQYF.

The V and J genes are TRBV5-6 and TRBJ2-2, with unresolved D. Trimming pared 4 bases from V and 2 bases from J, leaving 15 bases between. Germline CDR1 reads SGHDT; CDR2 reads YYEEEE. This CDR3 region has 16 residues. The CDR3 here is CASSPRQTSNTGELFF. The CDR3 nucleotides read TGTGCCAGCAGCCCTCGACAAACCTCCAACACCGGGGAGCTGTTTTTT. Variable domain in full (rest from reference TRBV5-6 and TRBJ2-2): DAGVTQSPTHLIKTRGQQVTLRCSPKSGHDTVSWYQQALGQGPQFIFQYYEEEERQRGNFPDRFSGHQFPNYSSELNVNALLLGDSALYLCASSPRQTSNTGELFFGEGSRLTVL.

The rearrangement uses TRBV11-2 and TRBJ1-1; 9 positions match TRBD1. The CDR3 consists of 14 residues. Germline CDR1 is SGHAT and CDR2 is FQNNGV. The junction had 6 bases not matched to a gene; V was cut back by 6 bases and J by 4 bases. For the CDR3, the DNA is TGTGCCAGCAGACGAACAGGGGGCGGCACTGAAGCTTTCTTT. As protein: CASRRTGGGTEAFF. The complete variable domain, with remaining parts taken from reference TRBV11-2 and TRBJ1-1, reads EAGVAQSPRYKIIEKRQSVAFWCNPISGHATLYWYQQILGQGPKLLIQFQNNGVVDDSQLPKDRFSAERLKGVDSTLKIQPAKLEDSAVYLCASRRTGGGTEAFFGQGTRLTVV.

The rearrangement uses TRBV5-4 and TRBJ1-2; TRBD1 matches at 7 bases. CDR1 is SGHNT and CDR2 is YYREEE in the germline V gene (reference sequence). This CDR3 is built from 15 residues. Trimming removed 4 bases from V and 1 base from J; junction bases left unmatched: 7. The CDR3 sequence: CASSEDRSINYGYTF. The CDR3 bases are TGTGCCAGCAGCGAGGACAGGTCGATTAACTATGGCTACACCTTC.

This clone occurred many times. This chain links TRBV7-8 with TRBJ2-1; TRBD2 matches 7 bases. V shed 5 bases and J 10 bases; nucleotides not matched to a gene: 20. The CDR3 extends over 17 amino acids. Germline V lookup: CDR1 SGHVS, CDR2 FQNEAQ. The CDR3: CASSAGLVIVSPREQFF. The DNA of the CDR3 is TGTGCCAGCAGCGCCGGACTAGTAATCGTCTCCCCCAGGGAGCAGTTCTTC.

The rearrangement links TRBV5-4 to TRBJ2-3; D gene uncertain. The CDR3 runs 13 residues. Germline CDR1 SGHNT, CDR2 YYREEE (reference sequence). V was cut by 4 bases and J by 1 base, with 7 bases left in between. This chain's CDR3 is CASSVSGTDTQYF. In DNA, the CDR3 is TGTGCCAGCAGCGTGTCAGGCACAGATACGCAGTATTTT.

The chain uses TRBV30 and TRBJ1-5, with D possibly matching TRBD1 (6 bases). Trimming shortened V by 3 bases and J by 0 bases, and 12 bases separated the two germline ends. The CDR3 is 15 amino acids. The germline CDR1 and CDR2 sequences are GTSNPN and SVGIG (reference sequence). The CDR3 is CAWSSGGASNQPQHF. Here the CDR3 DNA reads TGTGCCTGGAGCTCCGGGGGGGCTAGCAATCAGCCCCAGCATTTT.

This chain links TRBV19 with TRBJ2-7, with D possibly being TRBD2 (5 bases). V lost 3 bases and J lost 3, with 18 bases in between. CDR3 length: 16 amino acids. From germline, CDR1 is LNHDA and CDR2 SQIVND (reference sequence). CDR3 bases: TGTGCCAGTAGTATCCCCCCTCGGCGAGGGAACTACGAGCAGTACTTC. Residues: CASSIPPRRGNYEQYF.

In this sample, this clone turned up once. The rearrangement uses TRBV7-3 and TRBJ2-1; 11 bases match TRBD2. Germline CDR1 is SGHTA and CDR2 is FQGTGA. V was clipped by 2 bases and J by 15 bases; unmatched bases: 6. CDR3 length: 13 residues. CDR3 nucleotides: TGTGCCAGCAGCTTATTTAGCGGGGGGGCCCCGTTCTTC. Protein product: CASSLFSGGAPFF.

The gene calls are TRBV2 and TRBJ2-7, with 11 positions matching TRBD1. Germline CDR1 reads SNHLY; CDR2 reads FYNNEI. The trim removed 6 bases at V and 4 bases at J, leaving 5 bases unmatched. This CDR3 has 14 residues. The CDR3 loop reads CASRTDRGRYEQYF. DNA for the CDR3: TGTGCCAGCAGAACGGACAGGGGGCGATACGAGCAGTACTTC.

The J gene is TRBJ1-2, the V gene TRBV28; 7 positions agree with TRBD1. The CDR3 covers 14 residues. Trimming cost V 6 bases and J 6 bases; bases outside gene matches: 10. Germline V gives CDR1 MDHEN, CDR2 SYDVKM. CDR3 protein: CASSPPTGTHGYTF. The DNA of the CDR3 is TGTGCCAGCAGCCCCCCGACAGGGACTCATGGCTACACCTTC.